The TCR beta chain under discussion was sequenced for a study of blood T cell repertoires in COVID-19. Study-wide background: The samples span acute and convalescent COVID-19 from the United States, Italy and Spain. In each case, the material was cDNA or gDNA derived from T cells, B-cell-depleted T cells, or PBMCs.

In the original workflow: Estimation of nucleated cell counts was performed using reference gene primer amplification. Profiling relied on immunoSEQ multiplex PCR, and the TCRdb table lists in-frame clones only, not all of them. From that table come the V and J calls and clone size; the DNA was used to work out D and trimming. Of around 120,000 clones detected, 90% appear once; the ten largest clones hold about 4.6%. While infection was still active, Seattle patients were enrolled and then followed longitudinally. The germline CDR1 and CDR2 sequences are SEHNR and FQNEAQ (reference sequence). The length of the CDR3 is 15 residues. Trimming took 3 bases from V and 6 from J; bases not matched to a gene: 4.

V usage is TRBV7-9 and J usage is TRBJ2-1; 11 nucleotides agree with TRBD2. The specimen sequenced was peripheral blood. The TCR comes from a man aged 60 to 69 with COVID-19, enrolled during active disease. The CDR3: CASSFSGRAGNEQFF. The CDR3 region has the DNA TGTGCCAGCAGCTTTAGCGGGAGGGCCGGCAATGAGCAGTTCTTC.